The T cell receptor beta chain under discussion was sequenced for a study of blood T cell repertoires in COVID-19. As originally analysed: Reference gene primers were amplified, and this amplification served to estimate nucleated cell counts. TCRdb's table, derived via immunoSEQ multiplex PCR, lists solely in-frame clones and lacks some. The DNA was the basis for D and trimming; V, J and clone size are from that table. This table has roughly 250,000 clones, 75% to 90% appearing once. CDR1 SGDLS and CDR2 YYNGEE come from the germline V gene. With V trimmed by 3 bases and J by 12 bases, 16 bases remained unmatched. The CDR3 has 16 amino acids. Across 24 US areas, participants ranged in age from about 18 to 90 years.

The rearrangement uses TRBV9 and TRBJ2-1, with TRBD2 matching 9 bases. The sample was PBMCs or T cells enriched from blood (not recorded which). This receptor was obtained from a woman aged 40 to 49 with acute COVID-19. In DNA, the CDR3 is TGTGCCAGCAGCGAACCGGGACTAGCAGGGGTGCGTGGGCAGTTCTTC. Its translation: CASSEPGLAGVRGQFF.